Presented here are 20 T cell receptor beta chains from one specimen sequenced in a study of graft-versus-host responses after intestinal transplantation. TCRdb's table, derived via immunoSEQ multiplex PCR, lists solely in-frame clones and lacks some. The sample carries about 38,000 clones, less than 90% recorded once. The source material was PBMCs, sampled about 1,000 days after transplant. The receptors here all came from a human patient who received an intestinal transplant, so some T cells may come from the graft donor.

The V call is TRBV28, the J call TRBJ2-7, with a possible D match to TRBD2 (7 bases). V dropped 5 bases and J dropped 4 bases, with 18 bases sitting between them. This CDR3 has 15 amino acids. Germline CDR1 MDHEN, CDR2 SYDVKM. The CDR3 loop is CASSLSGGGVYEQYF. CDR3 sequence (DNA): TGTGCCAGCAGTCTTAGCGGAGGGGGGGTATACGAGCAGTACTTC.

This chain uses TRBV19 with TRBJ2-3; D perhaps matches TRBD2 (6 bases). Germline lookup yields CDR1 LNHDA and CDR2 SQIVND (reference sequence). V was cut by 3 bases and J by 12 bases, with 16 bases left in between. The CDR3 is 13 amino acids. The CDR3, as DNA: TGTGCCAGTAGTATCGGGGGTGGGGCTCCCCAGTATTTT. Its translation is CASSIGGGAPQYF.

J is TRBJ2-7 and V is TRBV28; the D gene is possibly TRBD2 (6 bases). The CDR3 sequence is 13 residues long. Looked up from germline, CDR1 is MDHEN and CDR2 is SYDVKM. Trimming cost V 6 bases and J 7 bases, with 16 bases left between them. In nucleotides, the CDR3 is TGTGCCAGCAGGGGAGGAGGGCCGGGGGAGCAGTACTTC. This sequence encodes CASRGGGPGEQYF.

DNA for the CDR3: TGTGCCAGCAGCTTTAGCGGGGACCGCACAGATACGCAGTATTTT. This translates into CASSFSGDRTDTQYF. The rearrangement links TRBV28 to TRBJ2-3; 8 bases map to TRBD2. Germline values: CDR1 MDHEN, CDR2 SYDVKM. The V gene end was trimmed by 6 bases and the J gene end by 1 base; junction bases not matched to a gene: 6. This CDR3 is built from 15 residues. Combining the CDR3 with reference TRBV28 and TRBJ2-3 gives the whole variable domain DVKVTQSSRYLVKRTGEKVFLECVQDMDHENMFWYRQDPGLGLRLIYFSYDVKMKEKGDIPEGYSVSREKKERFSLILESASTNQTSMYLCASSFSGDRTDTQYFGPGTRLTVL.

The V call is TRBV28, the J call TRBJ2-5; tentatively, D is TRBD1 (5 bases). The CDR3 runs to 15 residues. CDR1 is MDHEN, CDR2 SYDVKM, per germline. V was cut by 3 bases and J by 5 bases, with 16 bases left in between. This CDR3 reads CASSLVLTDRETQYF. In DNA form, the CDR3 reads TGTGCCAGCAGTTTGGTGTTGACAGATAGGGAGACCCAGTACTTC.

This clone was counted a few times. The rearrangement joins TRBV6-4 to TRBJ2-1; 12 bases fit TRBD2. Per germline, CDR1 MRHNA and CDR2 SNTAGT. This CDR3 contains 15 residues. J gave up 5 bases and V 6 bases, and 5 bases lay outside the gene matches. CDR3 amino acids: CASSRLAGANNEQFF. The CDR3 DNA follows: TGTGCCAGCAGCCGACTAGCGGGAGCCAACAATGAGCAGTTCTTC.

The chain recombines TRBV28 with TRBJ1-5; 7 bases match TRBD1. This CDR3 comprises 17 residues. The V gene's germline CDR1 is MDHEN and CDR2 SYDVKM. The V segment lost 2 bases and the J segment 3 bases; nucleotides outside the gene matches: 10. CDR3 sequence: CASSLPKTGTANQPQHF. The CDR3 nucleotides are TGTGCCAGCAGTTTACCCAAGACAGGGACGGCCAATCAGCCCCAGCATTTT. Looking up the rest from reference TRBV28 and TRBJ1-5 gives the full variable domain: DVKVTQSSRYLVKRTGEKVFLECVQDMDHENMFWYRQDPGLGLRLIYFSYDVKMKEKGDIPEGYSVSREKKERFSLILESASTNQTSMYLCASSLPKTGTANQPQHFGDGTRLSIL.

The chain combines TRBV10-3 with TRBJ1-1, with a possible D match to TRBD1 (5 bases). Trimming stripped 2 bases from V and 10 bases from J, with 11 bases between. The CDR3 loop spans 12 amino acids. The germline CDR1 and CDR2 sequences are ENHRY and SYGVKD. As DNA, the CDR3 is TGTGCCATCAGTGAGACGGGGGAGGGAGCTTTCTTT. It yields the protein CAISETGEGAFF.

The chain combines TRBV7-8 with TRBJ2-1, with 7 bases matching TRBD2. V lost 4 bases and J lost 4; bases outside the gene matches: 10. The CDR3 has 16 amino acids. The V gene's germline CDR1 is SGHVS and CDR2 FQNEAQ. The CDR3, as DNA: TGTGCCAGCAGCTACCACAGCGGGATCGGTTACAATGAGCAGTTCTTC. It is translated as CASSYHSGIGYNEQFF.

The V and J genes are TRBV14 and TRBJ1-1; D is unclear. This CDR3 contains 13 residues. The ends were cut back, 0 bases at V and 8 bases at J, with 10 bases in the middle. Germline assignment: CDR1 SGHDN and CDR2 FVKESK. CDR3 amino acids: CASSQDLAQEAFF. The CDR3 DNA reads as TGTGCCAGCAGCCAAGATTTGGCCCAGGAAGCTTTCTTT.

The chain is built from TRBV7-9 and TRBJ1-1; a weak D match, TRBD1 (6 bases). The CDR3 loop spans 14 amino acids. V was pared by 5 bases and J by 6 bases, with 16 bases between. CDR1 and CDR2 (germline): SEHNR, FQNEAQ (reference sequence). The CDR3: CASSLYRVEAEAFF. The CDR3 DNA follows: TGTGCCAGCAGCCTCTACAGGGTTGAAGCTGAAGCTTTCTTT.

The chain joins TRBV9 to TRBJ2-1, with 8 positions matching TRBD2. This CDR3 contains 14 residues. V dropped 1 base and J dropped 10; count of bases not matched to a gene: 7. In germline, CDR1 is SGDLS, CDR2 YYNGEE. The CDR3 DNA sequence: TGTGCCAGCAGCGTACCTCCAACTAGCGGCGAGCAGTTCTTC. Residues: CASSVPPTSGEQFF.

V and J are TRBV9 and TRBJ2-2; 10 bases map to TRBD2. This CDR3 comprises 18 residues. V lost 3 bases to trimming and J lost 4 bases; unmatched junction nucleotides: 12. Germline V lookup: CDR1 SGDLS, CDR2 YYNGEE. CDR3 sequence (DNA): TGTGCCAGCAGCGGTACAGCGGGGGGGCCCTTGGGCACCGGGGAGCTGTTTTTT. Encoded protein: CASSGTAGGPLGTGELFF.

CDR3 in DNA: TGTGCCAGCAGCTTTATGTGGGGGCCCTTCAATGAGCAGTTCTTC. Residues: CASSFMWGPFNEQFF. This sequence joins TRBV5-6 and TRBJ2-1, with a weak D call TRBD1 (6 bases). From germline, CDR1 is SGHDT and CDR2 YYEEEE. Trimming stripped 2 bases from V and 6 bases from J, with 15 bases between. The CDR3 is made up of 15 amino acids. Full variable domain (outside the CDR3, taken from reference TRBV5-6 and TRBJ2-1): DAGVTQSPTHLIKTRGQQVTLRCSPKSGHDTVSWYQQALGQGPQFIFQYYEEEERQRGNFPDRFSGHQFPNYSSELNVNALLLGDSALYLCASSFMWGPFNEQFFGPGTRLTVL.

V and J are TRBV10-3 and TRBJ2-2, with D tentatively TRBD2 (6 bases). CDR1 and CDR2 from the germline V gene are ENHRY and SYGVKD. This CDR3 has 15 amino acids. Between the trimmed V and J ends, which lost 1 base and 1 base, there was a span of 7 bases. CDR3 bases: TGTGCCATCAGTGAGTTGGAGGGGAACACCGGGGAGCTGTTTTTT. It codes for CAISELEGNTGELFF.

The chain employs TRBV7-8 and TRBJ1-1; 8 nucleotides agree with TRBD1. With 5 bases clipped from V and 3 bases from J, the junction kept 14 bases outside the gene matches. The length of the CDR3 is 17 residues. The germline gives CDR1 SGHVS, CDR2 FQNEAQ. As DNA, the CDR3 is TGTGCCAGCAGCCCGATGGACAGGGACAATTGGCACACTGAAGCTTTCTTT. Translated, it gives CASSPMDRDNWHTEAFF.

This sequence joins TRBV4-1 and TRBJ2-3; D is perhaps TRBD2 (5 bases). Germline CDR1 is MGHRA and CDR2 is YSYEKL. The germline V and J ends were trimmed by 4 bases and 14 bases, with 37 bases remaining between them. The CDR3 runs to 19 residues. The CDR3 nucleotides are TGCGCCAGCAGCCCTAGGGAGATGTATCCCCTACTCCCTTTATACGCTCCGTATTTT. Encoded protein: CASSPREMYPLLPLYAPYF.

The rearrangement joins TRBV25-1 to TRBJ2-2; 12 nucleotides agree with TRBD1. Germline CDR1 and CDR2: MGHDK and SYGVNS. The CDR3 spans 15 residues. With V trimmed by 6 bases and J by 6 bases, 5 bases remained unmatched. The CDR3 here is CASRGQGAPSGELFF. The CDR3 DNA is TGTGCCAGCAGGGGACAGGGGGCGCCATCCGGGGAGCTGTTTTTT. The whole variable domain, filled in from reference TRBV25-1 and TRBJ2-2, reads EADIYQTPRYLVIGTGKKITLECSQTMGHDKMYWYQQDPGMELHLIHYSYGVNSTEKGDLSSESTVSRIRTEHFPLTLESARPSHTSQYLCASRGQGAPSGELFFGEGSRLTVL.

The chain carries TRBV19 and TRBJ2-2; D might be TRBD2 (5 bases). In germline, CDR1 is LNHDA, CDR2 SQIVND (reference sequence). The CDR3 has 14 residues. Trimming left V 8 bases short and J 5 bases short, with 15 bases between. The CDR3 spells CASQSSEATGELFF. In DNA form, the CDR3 reads TGTGCCAGTCAGAGTAGCGAGGCGACCGGGGAGCTGTTTTTT.

The genes are TRBV28 and TRBJ1-6; 7 bases agree with TRBD1. The CDR3 is 16 amino acids. Germline V gene lookup returns CDR1 MDHEN and CDR2 SYDVKM. Unmatched junction bases numbered 11, after V lost 6 bases and J lost 6 bases. The CDR3 region is CASSREIPGGNSPLHF. The CDR3 DNA sequence: TGTGCCAGCAGCCGGGAAATCCCAGGGGGTAATTCACCCCTCCACTTT.